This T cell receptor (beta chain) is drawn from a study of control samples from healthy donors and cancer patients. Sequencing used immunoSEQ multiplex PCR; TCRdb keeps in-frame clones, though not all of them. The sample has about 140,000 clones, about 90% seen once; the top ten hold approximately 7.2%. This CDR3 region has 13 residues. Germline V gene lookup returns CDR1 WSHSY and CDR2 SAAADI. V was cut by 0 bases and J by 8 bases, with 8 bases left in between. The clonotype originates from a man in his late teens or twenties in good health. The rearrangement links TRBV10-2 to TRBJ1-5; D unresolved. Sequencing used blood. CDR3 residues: CASSESGGKPQHF. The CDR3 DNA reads TGCGCCAGCAGTGAGTCAGGAGGGAAGCCCCAGCATTTT.